These 13 T cell receptor beta chains were all obtained from the same sample, sequenced in a study of cytomegalovirus exposure and HLA in healthy donors. The study ran its PCR with 60 Vbeta and 13 Jbeta primers. Sequencing was performed with immunoSEQ multiplex PCR; in TCRdb, only in-frame clones are kept and a portion is missing. The table lists 90,000 to 100,000 clones, 82% of them singletons. The sequenced sample consisted of PBMCs. These receptors were obtained from a man aged 45-65 years in good health and CMV-seronegative.

The CDR3 DNA is TGTGCCAGTAGTCGACTAGCGGGAGGGAAACACGAGCAGTACTTC. Amino acid sequence: CASSRLAGGKHEQYF. The J gene is TRBJ2-7, the V gene TRBV19; 14 bases map to TRBD2. CDR3 size: 15 residues. The germline V gene encodes CDR1 LNHDA and CDR2 SQIVND (reference sequence). Trimming removed 5 bases from V and 5 bases from J; junction bases left unmatched: 5.

This clone was seen a single time. The chain employs TRBV2 and TRBJ1-2; D is possibly TRBD1 (6 bases). This CDR3 has 12 residues. V was cut by 5 bases and J by 7 bases, with 11 bases left in between. Germline V gene data show CDR1 as SNHLY and CDR2 as FYNNEI. CDR3 DNA: TGTGCCAGCAGTCTGAAAGGGGGTGGCTACACCTTC. As protein: CASSLKGGGYTF.

The chain couples TRBV5-5 to TRBJ1-5; D is unresolved. The CDR3 runs 15 residues. V was pared by 4 bases and J by 2 bases, with 13 bases between. CDR1 SGHKS and CDR2 YYEKEE come from the germline V gene (reference sequence). CDR3 DNA sequence: TGTGCCAGCAGCCCCCTGGGCGGGGGCAATCAGCCCCAGCATTTT. It codes for CASSPLGGGNQPQHF.

The chain links TRBV5-1 to TRBJ2-1; D might be TRBD2 (6 bases). CDR1 and CDR2 from the germline V gene are SGHRS and YFSETQ. The V and J ends lost 4 bases and 6 bases respectively, with 14 bases between them. CDR3 length equals 14 residues. The CDR3 nucleotides read TGCGCCAGCAGCGCCCACCGGGACTCCAATGAGCAGTTCTTC. It is translated as CASSAHRDSNEQFF. Supplemented by reference TRBV5-1 and TRBJ2-1, the full variable domain reads KAGVTQTPRYLIKTRGQQVTLSCSPISGHRSVSWYQQTPGQGLQFLFEYFSETQRNKGNFPGRFSGRQFSNSRSEMNVSTLELGDSALYLCASSAHRDSNEQFFGPGTRLTVL.

This clone appeared a single time. The chain links TRBV6-5 to TRBJ2-5; 8 nucleotides align to TRBD1. CDR3 length: 15 residues. From germline, CDR1 is MNHEY and CDR2 SVGAGI. Trimming took 2 bases from V and 4 from J; bases not matched to a gene: 6. The DNA of the CDR3 is TGTGCCAGCAGTTACACTTCAGGGGGCCTAGAGACCCAGTACTTC. Translating gives CASSYTSGGLETQYF.

The chain has TRBV6-1 and TRBJ1-5; tentative D call: TRBD1 (6 bases). Trimming removed 0 bases from V and 7 bases from J, with 13 bases in between. The CDR3 spans 15 residues. Germline-derived CDR1 and CDR2 are MNHNS and SASEGT. The CDR3 protein is CASSEALGGRQPQHF. CDR3 nucleotide sequence: TGTGCCAGCAGTGAAGCGCTGGGGGGGCGGCAGCCCCAGCATTTT.

The rearrangement joins TRBV7-3 to TRBJ2-3; 8 nucleotides agree with TRBD1. J lost 6 bases, V lost 1 base, and 9 bases had no gene match. CDR3 length: 16 amino acids. Germline V CDR1 and CDR2: SGHTA, FQGTGA. CDR3 sequence: CASSLIGQGVGDTQYF. The CDR3 coding sequence is TGTGCCAGCAGCTTAATCGGACAGGGAGTTGGCGATACGCAGTATTTT. Full variable domain (remainder filled in from reference TRBV7-3 and TRBJ2-3): GAGVSQTPSNKVTEKGKYVELRCDPISGHTALYWYRQSLGQGPEFLIYFQGTGAADDSGLPNDRFFAVRPEGSVSTLKIQRTERGDSAVYLCASSLIGQGVGDTQYFGPGTRLTVL.

This clone has just a few counts. The chain uses TRBV28 and TRBJ2-5, with 8 bases aligning to TRBD2. The J call is in doubt because the DNA end fits TRBJ2-7 better. The CDR3 loop spans 16 amino acids. Germline CDR1 and CDR2: MDHEN and SYDVKM. CDR3 DNA: TGTGCCAGCAGTTTTGGAGGTAGCGGGGTATACTACGAGCAGTACTTC. It encodes CASSFGGSGVYYEQYF.

V is TRBV7-2 and J is TRBJ2-1; 7 positions agree with TRBD1. CDR1 and CDR2 (germline): SGHTA, FQGNSA. V was clipped by 2 bases and J by 8 bases; unmatched bases: 9. The CDR3 spans 15 residues. As DNA, the CDR3 is TGTGCCAGCAGCTTACTCGGACAGGATAATGATGAGCAGTTCTTC. Translation gives CASSLLGQDNDEQFF.

This chain joins TRBV19 and TRBJ1-5; possibly TRBD1 for D (6 bases). The CDR3 is made up of 16 amino acids. CDR1 and CDR2 from the germline V gene are LNHDA and SQIVND (reference sequence). V lost 4 bases and J 3 bases, leaving 16 bases between the germline ends. Here the CDR3 DNA reads TGTGCCAGTAGTACCCTGCGGGGGCAGATCAATCAGCCCCAGCATTTT. It specifies CASSTLRGQINQPQHF.

The chain carries TRBV6-6 and TRBJ2-5; 10 bases fit TRBD2. The CDR3 spans 13 residues. Per the germline V gene, CDR1 is MNHNY and CDR2 is SVGAGI (reference sequence). The J segment lost 5 bases and the V segment lost 6 bases, leaving 3 bases of the junction unmatched. The CDR3 is CASRQGLAETQYF. The CDR3 DNA sequence: TGTGCCAGCAGGCAGGGACTAGCGGAGACCCAGTACTTC.

The chain uses TRBV28 and TRBJ2-3; TRBD2 matches 7 bases. V lost 5 bases, J lost 4 bases, and 6 bases stayed unmatched. This CDR3 contains 14 residues. Germline-derived CDR1 and CDR2 are MDHEN and SYDVKM. The CDR3 DNA reads TGTGCCAGCAGTCCTGGGGACTATTCAGATACGCAGTATTTT. This translates into CASSPGDYSDTQYF.

The sample holds one count of this clone. The rearrangement uses TRBV5-1 and TRBJ2-7; D is undetermined. V lost 4 bases and J 7 bases, leaving 24 bases between the germline ends. CDR1 and CDR2 from the germline V gene are SGHRS and YFSETQ. The CDR3 has 16 residues. CDR3 bases: TGCGCCAGCAGCCCCAACGCCGCCGGTTCGACGCGGGAGCAGTACTTC. Its protein is CASSPNAAGSTREQYF.